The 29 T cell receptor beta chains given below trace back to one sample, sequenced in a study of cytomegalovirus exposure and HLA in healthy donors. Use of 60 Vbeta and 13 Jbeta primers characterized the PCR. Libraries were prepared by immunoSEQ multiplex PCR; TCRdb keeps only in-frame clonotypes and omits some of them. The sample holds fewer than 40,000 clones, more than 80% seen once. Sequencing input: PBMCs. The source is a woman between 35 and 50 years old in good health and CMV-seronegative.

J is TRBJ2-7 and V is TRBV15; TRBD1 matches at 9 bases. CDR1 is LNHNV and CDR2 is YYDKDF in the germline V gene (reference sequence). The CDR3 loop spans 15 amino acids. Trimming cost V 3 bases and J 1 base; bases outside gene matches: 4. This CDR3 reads CATSSPGTGSYEQYF. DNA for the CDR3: TGTGCCACCAGCAGTCCCGGGACAGGGTCCTACGAGCAGTACTTC.

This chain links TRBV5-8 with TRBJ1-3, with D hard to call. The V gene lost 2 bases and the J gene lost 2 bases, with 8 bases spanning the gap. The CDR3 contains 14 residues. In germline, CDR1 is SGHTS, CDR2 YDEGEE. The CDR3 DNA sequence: TGTGCCAGCAGCTTAATAGTAGCTGGAAACACCATATATTTT. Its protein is CASSLIVAGNTIYF.

Here the CDR3 DNA reads TGTGCCAGCAGCTTAGGGGGCAAGAGCTATAGCAATCAGCCCCAGCATTTT. It specifies CASSLGGKSYSNQPQHF. The chain carries TRBV11-1 and TRBJ1-5; D is perhaps TRBD1 (5 bases). V was pared by 1 base and J by 0 bases, with 13 bases between. The CDR3 runs to 17 residues. CDR1 SGHAT and CDR2 FQDESV come from the germline V gene (reference sequence).

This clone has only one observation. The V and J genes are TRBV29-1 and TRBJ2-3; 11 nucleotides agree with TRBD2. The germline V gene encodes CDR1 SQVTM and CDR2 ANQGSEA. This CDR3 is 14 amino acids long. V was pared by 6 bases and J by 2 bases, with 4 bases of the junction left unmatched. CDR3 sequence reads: CSVRLAGFTDTQYF. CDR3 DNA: TGCAGCGTGCGACTAGCGGGGTTCACAGATACGCAGTATTTT.

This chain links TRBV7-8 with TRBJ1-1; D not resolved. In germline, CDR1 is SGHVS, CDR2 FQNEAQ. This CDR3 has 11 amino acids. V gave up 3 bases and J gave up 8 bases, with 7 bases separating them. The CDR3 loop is CASSFGLEAFF. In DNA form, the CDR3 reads TGTGCCAGCAGCTTTGGACTCGAAGCTTTCTTT.

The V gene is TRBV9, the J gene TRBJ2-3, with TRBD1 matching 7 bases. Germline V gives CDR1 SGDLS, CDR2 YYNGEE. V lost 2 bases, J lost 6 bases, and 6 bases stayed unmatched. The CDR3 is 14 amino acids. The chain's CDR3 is CASSVRDRSDTQYF. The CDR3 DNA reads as TGTGCCAGCAGCGTGAGGGACAGATCGGATACGCAGTATTTT.

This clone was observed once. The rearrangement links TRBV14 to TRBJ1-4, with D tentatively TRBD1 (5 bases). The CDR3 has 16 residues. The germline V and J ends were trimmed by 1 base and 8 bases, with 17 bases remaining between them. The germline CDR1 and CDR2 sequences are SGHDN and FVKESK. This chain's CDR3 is CASSQGFTGGGEKLFF. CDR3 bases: TGTGCCAGCAGCCAAGGATTTACAGGCGGTGGAGAAAAACTGTTTTTT. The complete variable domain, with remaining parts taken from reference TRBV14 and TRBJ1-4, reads EAGVTQFPSHSVIEKGQTVTLRCDPISGHDNLYWYRRVMGKEIKFLLHFVKESKQDESGMPNNRFLAERTGGTYSTLKVQPAELEDSGVYFCASSQGFTGGGEKLFFGSGTQLSVL.

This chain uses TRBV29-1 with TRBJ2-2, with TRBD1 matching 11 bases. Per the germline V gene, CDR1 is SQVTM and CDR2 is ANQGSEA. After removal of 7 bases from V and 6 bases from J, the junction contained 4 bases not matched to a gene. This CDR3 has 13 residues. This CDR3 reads CSAGDRGSGELFF. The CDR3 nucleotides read TGCAGCGCCGGGGACAGGGGGTCCGGGGAGCTGTTTTTT.

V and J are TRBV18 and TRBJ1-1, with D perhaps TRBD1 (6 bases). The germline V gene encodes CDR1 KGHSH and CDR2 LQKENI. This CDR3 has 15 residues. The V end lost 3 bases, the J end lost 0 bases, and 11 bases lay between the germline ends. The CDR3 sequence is CASSPVTGLNTEAFF. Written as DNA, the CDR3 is TGTGCCAGCTCACCTGTCACAGGGTTGAACACTGAAGCTTTCTTT. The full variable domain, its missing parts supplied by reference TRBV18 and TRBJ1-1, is NAGVMQNPRHLVRRRGQEARLRCSPMKGHSHVYWYRQLPEEGLKFMVYLQKENIIDESGMPKERFSAEFPKEGPSILRIQQVVRGDSAAYFCASSPVTGLNTEAFFGQGTRLTVV.

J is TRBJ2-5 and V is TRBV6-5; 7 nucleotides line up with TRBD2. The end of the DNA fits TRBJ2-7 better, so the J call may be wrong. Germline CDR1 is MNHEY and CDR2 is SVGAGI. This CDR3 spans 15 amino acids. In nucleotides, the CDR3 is TGTGCCAGCAGGGCGACTAGCAACCCGTTTAACGAGCAGTACTTC. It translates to CASRATSNPFNEQYF.

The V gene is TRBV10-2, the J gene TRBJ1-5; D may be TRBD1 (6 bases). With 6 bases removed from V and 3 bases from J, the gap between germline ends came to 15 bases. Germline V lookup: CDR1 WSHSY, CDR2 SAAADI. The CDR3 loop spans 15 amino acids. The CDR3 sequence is CASRETGPYNQPQHF. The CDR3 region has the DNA TGCGCCAGCAGGGAGACAGGACCTTACAATCAGCCCCAGCATTTT.

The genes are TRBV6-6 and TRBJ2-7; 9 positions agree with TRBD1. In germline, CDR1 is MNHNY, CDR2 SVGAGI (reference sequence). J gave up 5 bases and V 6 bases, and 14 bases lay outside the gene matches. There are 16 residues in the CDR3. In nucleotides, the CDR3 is TGTGCCAGCAGCCTGAAACCGGGACAGGGATTCAACGAGCAGTACTTC. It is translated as CASSLKPGQGFNEQYF.

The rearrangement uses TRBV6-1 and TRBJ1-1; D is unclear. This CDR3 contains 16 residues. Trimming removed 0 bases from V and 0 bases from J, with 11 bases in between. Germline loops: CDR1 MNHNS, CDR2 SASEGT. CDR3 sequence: CASSEASGGMNTEAFF. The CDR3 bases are TGTGCCAGCAGTGAAGCATCGGGAGGGATGAACACTGAAGCTTTCTTT.

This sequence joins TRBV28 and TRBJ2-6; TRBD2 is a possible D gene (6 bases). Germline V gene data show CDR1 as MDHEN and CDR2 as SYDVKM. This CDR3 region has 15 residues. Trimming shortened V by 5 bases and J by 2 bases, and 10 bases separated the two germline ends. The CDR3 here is CASSHGLPGANVLTF. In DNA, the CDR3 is TGTGCCAGCAGTCACGGACTACCTGGGGCCAACGTCCTGACTTTC.

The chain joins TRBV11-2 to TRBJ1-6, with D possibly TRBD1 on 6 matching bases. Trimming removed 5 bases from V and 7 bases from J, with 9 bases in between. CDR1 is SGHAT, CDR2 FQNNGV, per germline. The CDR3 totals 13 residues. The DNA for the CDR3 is TGTGCCAGCAGCGCCGGACAGAATTCACCCCTCCACTTT. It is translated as CASSAGQNSPLHF.

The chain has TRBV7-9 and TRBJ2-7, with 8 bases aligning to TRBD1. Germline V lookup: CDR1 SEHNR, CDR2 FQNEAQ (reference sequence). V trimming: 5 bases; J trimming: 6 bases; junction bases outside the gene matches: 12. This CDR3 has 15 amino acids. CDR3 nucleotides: TGTGCCAGCAGCGCCCCGGGACAGGTCTTCTCCGAGCAGTACTTC. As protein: CASSAPGQVFSEQYF.

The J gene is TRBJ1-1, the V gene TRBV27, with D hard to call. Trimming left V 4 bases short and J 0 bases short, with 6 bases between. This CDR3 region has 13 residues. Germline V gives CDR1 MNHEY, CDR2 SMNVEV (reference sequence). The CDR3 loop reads CASSSRMNTEAFF. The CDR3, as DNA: TGTGCCAGCAGTTCGAGGATGAACACTGAAGCTTTCTTT.

The CDR3 sequence: CASSSLPGGTSPLHF. Written as DNA, the CDR3 is TGTGCCAGCAGTTCCCTACCCGGCGGGACTTCACCCCTCCACTTT. The V call is TRBV27, the J call TRBJ1-6; D might be TRBD1 (5 bases). The germline CDR1 and CDR2 sequences are MNHEY and SMNVEV (reference sequence). V was pared by 4 bases and J by 9 bases, with 16 bases between. This CDR3 has 15 residues.

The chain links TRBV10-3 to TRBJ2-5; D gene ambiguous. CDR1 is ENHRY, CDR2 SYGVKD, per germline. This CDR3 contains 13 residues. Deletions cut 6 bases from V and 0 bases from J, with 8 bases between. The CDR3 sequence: CAIRSTDQETQYF. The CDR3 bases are TGTGCCATCAGGAGCACAGACCAAGAGACCCAGTACTTC.

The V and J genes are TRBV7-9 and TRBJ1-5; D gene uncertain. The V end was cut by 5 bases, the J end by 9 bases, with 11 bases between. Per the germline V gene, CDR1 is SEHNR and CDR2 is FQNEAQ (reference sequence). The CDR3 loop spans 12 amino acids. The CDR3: CASSLPTGPQHF. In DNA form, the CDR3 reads TGTGCCAGCAGCCTCCCGACGGGGCCCCAGCATTTT.

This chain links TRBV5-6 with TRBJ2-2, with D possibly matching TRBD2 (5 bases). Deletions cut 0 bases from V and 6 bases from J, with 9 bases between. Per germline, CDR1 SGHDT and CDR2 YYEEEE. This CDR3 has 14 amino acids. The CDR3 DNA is TGTGCCAGCAGCTTGGGAGGGTTGGCCGGGGAGCTGTTTTTT. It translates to CASSLGGLAGELFF.

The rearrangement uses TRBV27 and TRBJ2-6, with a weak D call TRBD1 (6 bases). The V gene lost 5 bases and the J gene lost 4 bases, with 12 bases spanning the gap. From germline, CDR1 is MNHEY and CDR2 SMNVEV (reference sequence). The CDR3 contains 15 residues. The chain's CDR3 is CASSINRAGANVLTF. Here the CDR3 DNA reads TGTGCCAGCAGTATCAACAGGGCCGGGGCCAACGTCCTGACTTTC. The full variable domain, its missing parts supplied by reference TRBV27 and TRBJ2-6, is EAQVTQNPRYLITVTGKKLTVTCSQNMNHEYMSWYRQDPGLGLRQIYYSMNVEVTDKGDVPEGYKVSRKEKRNFPLILESPSPNQTSLYFCASSINRAGANVLTFGAGSRLTVL.

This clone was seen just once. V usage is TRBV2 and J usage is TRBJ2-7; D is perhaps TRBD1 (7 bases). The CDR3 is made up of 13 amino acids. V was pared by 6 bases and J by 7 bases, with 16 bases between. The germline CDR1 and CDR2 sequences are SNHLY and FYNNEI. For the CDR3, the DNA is TGTGCCAGCAGGCGGGACAGCTCTCGGGAGCAGTACTTC. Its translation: CASRRDSSREQYF.

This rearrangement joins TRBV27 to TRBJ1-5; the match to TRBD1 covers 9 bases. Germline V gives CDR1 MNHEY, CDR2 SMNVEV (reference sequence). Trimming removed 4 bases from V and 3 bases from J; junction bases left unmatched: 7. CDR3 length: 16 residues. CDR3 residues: CASSSNRDRDNQPQHF. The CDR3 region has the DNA TGTGCCAGCAGTTCGAACCGGGACAGGGACAATCAGCCCCAGCATTTT.

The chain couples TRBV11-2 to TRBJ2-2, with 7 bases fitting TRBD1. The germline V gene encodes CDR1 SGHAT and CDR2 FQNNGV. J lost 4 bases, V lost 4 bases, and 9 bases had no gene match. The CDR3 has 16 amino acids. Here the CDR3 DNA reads TGTGCCAGCAGCTACCTGGACAGGACCTCCACCGGGGAGCTGTTTTTT. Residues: CASSYLDRTSTGELFF.

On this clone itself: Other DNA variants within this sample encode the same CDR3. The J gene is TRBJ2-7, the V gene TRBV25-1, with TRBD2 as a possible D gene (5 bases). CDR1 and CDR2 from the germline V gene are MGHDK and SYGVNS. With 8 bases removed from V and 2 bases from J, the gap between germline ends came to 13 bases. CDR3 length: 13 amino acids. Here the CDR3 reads CASSGRGTYEQYF. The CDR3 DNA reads TGTGCCAGCTCCGGACGGGGAACCTACGAGCAGTACTTC.

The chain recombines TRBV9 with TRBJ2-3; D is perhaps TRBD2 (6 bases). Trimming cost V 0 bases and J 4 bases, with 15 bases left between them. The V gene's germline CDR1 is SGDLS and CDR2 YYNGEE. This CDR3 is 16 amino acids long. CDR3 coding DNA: TGTGCCAGCAGCGTAGGAGCAGGGAGGTTGGCAGATACGCAGTATTTT. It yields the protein CASSVGAGRLADTQYF.

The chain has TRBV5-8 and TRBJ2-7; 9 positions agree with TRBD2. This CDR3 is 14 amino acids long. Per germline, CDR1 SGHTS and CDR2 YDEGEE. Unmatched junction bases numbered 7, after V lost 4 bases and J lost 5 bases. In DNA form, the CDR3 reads TGTGCCAGCAGCATCGGGACTAGCACCCACGAGCAGTACGTC. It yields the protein CASSIGTSTHEQYV.

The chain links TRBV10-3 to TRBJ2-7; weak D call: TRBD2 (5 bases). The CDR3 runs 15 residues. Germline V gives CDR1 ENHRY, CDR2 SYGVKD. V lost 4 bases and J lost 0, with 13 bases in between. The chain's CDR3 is CAISVGVESSYEQYF. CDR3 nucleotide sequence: TGTGCCATCAGTGTCGGGGTCGAGAGCTCCTACGAGCAGTACTTC.